Each of the 15 T cell receptor beta chains below was sequenced from the same sample in a study of T cell responses to AZD1222 COVID-19 vaccine. This table comes from immunoSEQ multiplex PCR, and its TCRdb copy is limited to in-frame clones, with some not included. The table shows 150,000 to 200,000 clones, with about 88% occurring only once. The material sequenced was peripheral blood, taken on day 0 of AZD1222 vaccination. These TCRs come from an adult in good health.

The rearrangement joins TRBV6-5 to TRBJ1-3; no firm D call. Looked up from germline, CDR1 is MNHEY and CDR2 is SVGAGI. V lost 5 bases and J 8 bases, leaving 13 bases between the germline ends. This CDR3 contains 13 residues. CDR3 nucleotides: TGTGCCAGCAGTCCAAGTTGGGCGGACACCATATATTTT. It encodes CASSPSWADTIYF.

V and J are TRBV23-1 and TRBJ1-4; the match to TRBD1 covers 7 bases. TRBV23-1 is placed among ORFs of uncertain function. With V trimmed by 2 bases and J by 8 bases, 5 bases remained unmatched. There are 14 residues in the CDR3. The CDR3 DNA sequence: TGCGCCAGCAGTCAACGACAGGGACCCGAAAAACTGTTTTTT. It is translated as CASSQRQGPEKLFF.

The chain has TRBV6-2 or TRBV6-3 and TRBJ1-1; 7 bases line up with TRBD1. Unmatched junction bases numbered 10, after V lost 6 bases and J lost 0 bases. From germline, CDR1 is MNHEY and CDR2 SVGEGT. The CDR3 length is 16 residues. The CDR3 spells CASSFIEGAMNTEAFF. CDR3 DNA: TGTGCCAGCAGCTTCATTGAGGGGGCCATGAACACTGAAGCTTTCTTT.

This sequence joins TRBV25-1 and TRBJ1-2, with D possibly being TRBD1 (6 bases). The V end was cut by 3 bases, the J end by 9 bases, with 17 bases between. This CDR3 contains 14 residues. The germline V gene has CDR1 MGHDK and CDR2 SYGVNS. This chain's CDR3 is CASSDSHRVSSYTF. The DNA of the CDR3 is TGTGCCAGCAGTGACTCGCACAGGGTTTCGAGCTACACCTTC.

This clone was found once. The CDR3 nucleotides read TGTGCCTGGAAGGGCTACCCGTACCAAGAGACCCAGTACTTC. Translating it yields CAWKGYPYQETQYF. The chain combines TRBV30 with TRBJ2-5; D gene ambiguous. The V end lost 4 bases, the J end lost 0 bases, and 12 bases lay between the germline ends. Germline V gene data show CDR1 as GTSNPN and CDR2 as SVGIG (reference sequence). The CDR3 runs to 14 residues.

V gene TRBV30 combines with J gene TRBJ1-6; a possible D gene is TRBD1 (6 bases). Germline CDR1 reads GTSNPN; CDR2 reads SVGIG (reference sequence). V was pared by 1 base and J by 7 bases, with 14 bases between. This CDR3 region has 15 residues. As DNA, the CDR3 is TGTGCCTGGAGTGCCTTCACAGGGAACAATTCACCCCTCCACTTT. It is translated as CAWSAFTGNNSPLHF.

The chain carries TRBV19 and TRBJ2-3; 12 nucleotides agree with TRBD1. Germline V CDR1 and CDR2: LNHDA, SQIVND (reference sequence). The CDR3 consists of 13 residues. The V and J ends lost 9 bases and 4 bases, in that order; junction bases with no gene match: 2. CDR3 loop: CASGTGGPDTQYF. CDR3 DNA sequence: TGTGCCAGCGGGACAGGGGGCCCAGATACGCAGTATTTT.

The genes are TRBV27 and TRBJ1-2; TRBD1 agrees at 7 bases. CDR1 is MNHEY, CDR2 SMNVEV, per germline (reference sequence). V gave up 4 bases and J gave up 2 bases; unmatched junction bases: 4. The CDR3 length is 14 residues. CDR3 sequence reads: CASSSRGRNYGYTF. The CDR3 nucleotides are TGTGCCAGCAGTTCAAGGGGGCGGAACTATGGCTACACCTTC.

The V and J genes are TRBV15 and TRBJ1-1; D possibly corresponds to TRBD1 (5 bases). Trimming pared 1 base from V and 0 bases from J, leaving 9 bases between. The CDR3 has 15 residues. Germline CDR1 LNHNV, CDR2 YYDKDF (reference sequence). CDR3: CATSRAGRMNTEAFF. CDR3 nucleotides: TGTGCCACCAGCAGAGCGGGACGGATGAACACTGAAGCTTTCTTT.

The chain is built from TRBV14 and TRBJ1-1; D remains ambiguous. The CDR3 totals 13 residues. Looked up from germline, CDR1 is SGHDN and CDR2 is FVKESK. Trimming took off 3 bases at V and 6 bases at J, with 11 bases between the two ends. The CDR3 loop is CASSHNPIPEAFF. The DNA for the CDR3 is TGTGCCAGCAGCCATAACCCCATACCTGAAGCTTTCTTT.

CDR3 sequence reads: CASSPQGSGGAPSGYNEQFF. In DNA, the CDR3 is TGTGCCAGCAGCCCTCAGGGGAGCGGGGGAGCCCCTTCGGGCTACAATGAGCAGTTCTTC. V gene TRBV7-3 combines with J gene TRBJ2-1; 8 nucleotides line up with TRBD2. Germline values: CDR1 SGHTA, CDR2 FQGTGA. This CDR3 spans 20 amino acids. The trim removed 5 bases at V and 3 bases at J, leaving 21 bases unmatched.

The V call is TRBV28, the J call TRBJ1-5, with TRBD1 matching 7 bases. Germline V lookup: CDR1 MDHEN, CDR2 SYDVKM. J gave up 7 bases and V 8 bases, and 14 bases lay outside the gene matches. The CDR3 sequence is 15 residues long. CDR3 nucleotides: TGTGCCAGCGAGAGGATAGGGGCAGGGGGACAGCCCCAGCATTTT. Amino acids: CASERIGAGGQPQHF.

The gene calls are TRBV5-1 and TRBJ2-7, with TRBD1 as a possible D gene (6 bases). The germline CDR1 and CDR2 sequences are SGHRS and YFSETQ. V was shortened by 4 bases and J by 2 bases, with 19 bases between the two germline ends. The CDR3 is 16 amino acids. The CDR3 protein is CASSMAHRVGTYEQYV. The CDR3 DNA reads as TGCGCCAGCAGCATGGCCCACAGGGTGGGAACCTACGAGCAGTACGTC.

The chain couples TRBV6-5 to TRBJ2-2; D not certain. This CDR3 is 15 amino acids long. Trimming removed 8 bases from V and 5 bases from J, with 18 bases in between. Germline CDR1 MNHEY, CDR2 SVGAGI. CDR3 sequence reads: CASGPFQMGTGELFF. The CDR3 nucleotides are TGTGCCAGCGGGCCTTTCCAGATGGGAACCGGGGAGCTGTTTTTT.

The V gene is TRBV28, the J gene TRBJ2-3, with D possibly TRBD2 on 5 matching bases. Per the germline V gene, CDR1 is MDHEN and CDR2 is SYDVKM. This CDR3 has 13 residues. Trimming pared 7 bases from V and 5 bases from J, leaving 13 bases between. The CDR3 coding sequence is TGTGCCAGCACGTGGCCCAGCGGAGATACGCAGTATTTT. Amino acids: CASTWPSGDTQYF.